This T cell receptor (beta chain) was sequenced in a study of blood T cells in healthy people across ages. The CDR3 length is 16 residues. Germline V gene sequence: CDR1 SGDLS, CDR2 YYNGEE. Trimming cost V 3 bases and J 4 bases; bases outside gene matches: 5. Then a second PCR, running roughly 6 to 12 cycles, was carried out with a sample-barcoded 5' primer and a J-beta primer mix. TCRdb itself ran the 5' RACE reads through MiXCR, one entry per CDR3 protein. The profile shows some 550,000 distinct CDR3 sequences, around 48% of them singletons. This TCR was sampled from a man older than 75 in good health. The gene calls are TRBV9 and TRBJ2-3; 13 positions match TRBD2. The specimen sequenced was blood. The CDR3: CASSGRLAGGPDTQYF. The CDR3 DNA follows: TGTGCCAGCAGCGGCCGACTAGCGGGAGGCCCAGATACGCAGTATTTT.